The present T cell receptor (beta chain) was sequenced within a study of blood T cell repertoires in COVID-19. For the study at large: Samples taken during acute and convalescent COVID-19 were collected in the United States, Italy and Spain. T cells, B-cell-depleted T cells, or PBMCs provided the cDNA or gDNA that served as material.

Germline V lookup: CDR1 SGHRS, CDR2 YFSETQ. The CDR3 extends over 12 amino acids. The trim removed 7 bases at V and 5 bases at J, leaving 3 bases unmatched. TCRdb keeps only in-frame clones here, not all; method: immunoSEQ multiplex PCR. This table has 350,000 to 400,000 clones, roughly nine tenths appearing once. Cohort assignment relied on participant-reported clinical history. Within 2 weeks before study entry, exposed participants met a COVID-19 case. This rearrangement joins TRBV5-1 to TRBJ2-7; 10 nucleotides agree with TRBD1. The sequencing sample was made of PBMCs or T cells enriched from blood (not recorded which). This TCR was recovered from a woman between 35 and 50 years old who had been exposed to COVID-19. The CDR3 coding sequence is TGCGCCAGCCGGGACAGGGGTAACGAGCAGTACTTC. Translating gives CASRDRGNEQYF. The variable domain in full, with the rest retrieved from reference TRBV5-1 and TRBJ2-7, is KAGVTQTPRYLIKTRGQQVTLSCSPISGHRSVSWYQQTPGQGLQFLFEYFSETQRNKGNFPGRFSGRQFSNSRSEMNVSTLELGDSALYLCASRDRGNEQYFGPGTRLTVT.